These 29 T cell receptor beta chains were all obtained from the same sample, sequenced in a study of shared clonotypes between healthy human individuals. Measured with immunoSEQ multiplex PCR; TCRdb has only the in-frame clones, and not every one. The sample includes about 1.5 million clones, 95% to 99% of them seen just once. Sequencing used naive CD4+ T cells sorted from blood. Subset given: CD45RA+ positively selected. These receptors came from a man aged 25-45 years in good health.

The chain combines TRBV28 with TRBJ2-1; TRBD1 matches at 9 bases. In germline, CDR1 is MDHEN, CDR2 SYDVKM. V trimming: 7 bases; J trimming: 0 bases; junction bases outside the gene matches: 4. The CDR3 spans 15 residues. CDR3 sequence: CASTMGQGSYNEQFF. DNA for the CDR3: TGTGCCAGCACCATGGGACAGGGCTCCTACAATGAGCAGTTCTTC.

As to this clone: This specimen includes other DNA sequences encoding the same CDR3. The chain recombines TRBV5-1 with TRBJ2-1, with 14 positions matching TRBD2. V lost 3 bases, J lost 9 bases, and 5 bases stayed unmatched. The CDR3 length is 15 residues. CDR1 and CDR2 from the germline V gene are SGHRS and YFSETQ. The DNA of the CDR3 is TGCGCCAGCAGCTCGGGACTAGCGGGAGTGGGTGAGCAGTTCTTC. It translates to CASSSGLAGVGEQFF. Drawing the rest from reference TRBV5-1 and TRBJ2-1, the complete variable domain is KAGVTQTPRYLIKTRGQQVTLSCSPISGHRSVSWYQQTPGQGLQFLFEYFSETQRNKGNFPGRFSGRQFSNSRSEMNVSTLELGDSALYLCASSSGLAGVGEQFFGPGTRLTVL.

The chain employs TRBV6-6 and TRBJ2-7; a weak D match, TRBD2 (6 bases). From germline, CDR1 is MNHNY and CDR2 SVGAGI (reference sequence). Trimming took off 7 bases at V and 7 bases at J, with 20 bases between the two ends. This CDR3 spans 14 amino acids. The CDR3 region is CASTIRVAASEQYF. CDR3 DNA: TGTGCCAGCACCATAAGGGTAGCGGCATCTGAGCAGTACTTC.

The chain joins TRBV28 to TRBJ1-5; no clear D. V was cut by 5 bases and J by 2 bases, with 19 bases left in between. There are 17 residues in the CDR3. Germline assignment: CDR1 MDHEN and CDR2 SYDVKM. CDR3 protein: CASSPTVILAGNQPQHF. CDR3 in DNA: TGTGCCAGCAGTCCGACGGTCATCTTGGCGGGCAATCAGCCCCAGCATTTT.

CDR3 sequence (DNA): TGTGCCGTTCCAAAGGCCCAGGGGGCTCATACCCACAATGAGCAGTTCTTC. Its protein is CAVPKAQGAHTHNEQFF. The chain carries TRBV19 and TRBJ2-1, with 8 bases fitting TRBD1. Germline V CDR1 and CDR2: LNHDA, SQIVND (reference sequence). V was pared by 11 bases and J by 5 bases, with 20 bases of the junction left unmatched. The CDR3 is 17 residues long.

V gene TRBV2 combines with J gene TRBJ2-3, with unresolved D. The CDR3 consists of 13 residues. V was pared by 5 bases and J by 1 base, with 7 bases between. Germline V gives CDR1 SNHLY, CDR2 FYNNEI. The CDR3, as DNA: TGTGCCAGCAGTATAGTGGGCACAGATACGCAGTATTTT. This codes for CASSIVGTDTQYF.

The chain couples TRBV14 to TRBJ2-5; D may be TRBD1 or TRBD2 (6 bases each). V shed 3 bases and J shed 5 bases, with 10 bases lying between them. Germline V lookup: CDR1 SGHDN, CDR2 FVKESK. This CDR3 is built from 13 residues. CDR3 nucleotide sequence: TGTGCCAGCAGCCATGGAGGGGGGGAGACCCAGTACTTC. This sequence encodes CASSHGGGETQYF.

This sequence joins TRBV18 and TRBJ2-1; D may be TRBD2 (5 bases). V gave up 3 bases and J gave up 5 bases, with 11 bases separating them. Per germline, CDR1 KGHSH and CDR2 LQKENI. This CDR3 spans 14 amino acids. The CDR3 bases are TGTGCCAGCTCACCTAGGACTCGGGACAATGAGCAGTTCTTC. Protein: CASSPRTRDNEQFF.

The chain combines TRBV6-6 with TRBJ2-1; the D gene is possibly TRBD2 (6 bases). Germline assignment: CDR1 MNHNY and CDR2 SVGAGI (reference sequence). V lost 5 bases and J 3 bases, leaving 17 bases between the germline ends. The CDR3 is 16 residues long. As DNA, the CDR3 is TGTGCCAGCAGTGACTTTCTAGCGCTCCTCTACAATGAGCAGTTCTTC. Residues: CASSDFLALLYNEQFF.

V usage is TRBV28 and J usage is TRBJ1-1; D call uncertain. Germline V gene lookup returns CDR1 MDHEN and CDR2 SYDVKM. The CDR3 loop spans 11 amino acids. Trimming shortened V by 1 base and J by 6 bases, and 3 bases separated the two germline ends. The CDR3 nucleotides read TGTGCCAGCAGTTTATTTGCTGAAGCTTTCTTT. Its protein is CASSLFAEAFF.

Comment on this clone: Other DNA sequences of this sample code for an identical CDR3. The CDR3: CASSLGQGSYEQYF. The CDR3 region has the DNA TGTGCCAGCAGCCTAGGACAGGGGTCCTACGAGCAGTACTTC. The rearrangement uses TRBV6-5 and TRBJ2-7; 9 bases map to TRBD1. The CDR3 extends over 14 amino acids. Trimming removed 6 bases from V and 1 base from J; junction bases left unmatched: 4. The germline V gene has CDR1 MNHEY and CDR2 SVGAGI.

The chain joins TRBV15 to TRBJ1-2; D perhaps matches TRBD1 (6 bases). There are 15 residues in the CDR3. V was shortened by 1 base and J by 2 bases, with 11 bases between the two germline ends. CDR1 is LNHNV, CDR2 YYDKDF, per germline (reference sequence). CDR3 bases: TGTGCCACCAGCAGAGCCGAAGGGGGGAACTATGGCTACACCTTC. Amino acid sequence: CATSRAEGGNYGYTF.

This clone has only one observation. The chain carries TRBV5-4 and TRBJ2-5; D is possibly TRBD1 (5 bases). Germline V gene sequence: CDR1 SGHNT, CDR2 YYREEE (reference sequence). V lost 1 base and J 3 bases, leaving 13 bases between the germline ends. This CDR3 region has 15 residues. CDR3 coding DNA: TGTGCCAGCAGCTTGATTGGGGCACCTGAAGAGACCCAGTACTTC. Protein sequence: CASSLIGAPEETQYF.

This chain connects TRBV25-1 to TRBJ2-2, with 7 bases lining up with TRBD2. The ends lost 5 bases at V and 5 bases at J; junction bases unmatched: 8. CDR1 is MGHDK and CDR2 is SYGVNS in the germline V gene. The CDR3 runs to 15 residues. The CDR3 coding sequence is TGTGCCAGCAGTTTCCGGGCCGGGGGGACCGGGGAGCTGTTTTTT. Amino acid sequence: CASSFRAGGTGELFF.

This sequence joins TRBV5-4 and TRBJ2-1; D might be TRBD2 (6 bases). This CDR3 contains 14 residues. V was pared by 0 bases and J by 12 bases, with 16 bases between. Per germline, CDR1 SGHNT and CDR2 YYREEE (reference sequence). The CDR3 is CASSLDRLDSAQFF. CDR3 DNA: TGTGCCAGCAGCTTGGACCGACTAGATTCAGCGCAGTTCTTC.

The V and J genes are TRBV5-1 and TRBJ2-3; D unresolved. The ends were cut back, 5 bases at V and 0 bases at J, with 10 bases in the middle. This CDR3 is built from 14 residues. Per the germline V gene, CDR1 is SGHRS and CDR2 is YFSETQ. The CDR3 bases are TGCGCCAGCAGACTTGGAACTAGCACAGATACGCAGTATTTT. Translating it yields CASRLGTSTDTQYF.

Worth noting for this clone: Other DNA sequences in this sample translate to the same CDR3. The V call is TRBV29-1, the J call TRBJ2-3; TRBD2 matches 7 bases. Trimming removed 4 bases from V and 1 base from J; junction bases left unmatched: 2. CDR3 length: 13 amino acids. In germline, CDR1 is SQVTM, CDR2 ANQGSEA. The DNA of the CDR3 is TGCAGCGTTGTGGCGGGAGGCACAGATACGCAGTATTTT. It encodes CSVVAGGTDTQYF.

The chain employs TRBV4-2 and TRBJ1-5; D gene uncertain. CDR3 size: 13 residues. V gave up 1 base and J gave up 3 bases, with 4 bases separating them. The V gene's germline CDR1 is LGHNA and CDR2 YNFKEQ. CDR3 sequence: CASSQAHNQPQHF. The CDR3 DNA follows: TGTGCCAGCAGCCAAGCACACAATCAGCCCCAGCATTTT.

This clone was observed a single time. This chain connects TRBV7-8 to TRBJ2-7; D not resolved. The length of the CDR3 is 12 residues. Germline CDR1 and CDR2: SGHVS and FQNEAQ. Trimming cost V 1 base and J 7 bases, with 8 bases left between them. CDR3 in amino acids: CASSLEGREQYF. The CDR3 DNA follows: TGTGCCAGCAGCTTAGAGGGCAGGGAGCAGTACTTC.

V usage is TRBV7-8 and J usage is TRBJ2-7; 8 bases match TRBD1. This CDR3 region has 14 residues. Germline CDR1 and CDR2: SGHVS and FQNEAQ. Trimming at V came to 7 bases and at J to 3 bases, leaving 8 bases not matched to a gene. The chain's CDR3 is CASTPRTGNYEQYF. The DNA of the CDR3 is TGTGCCAGCACCCCCCGGACAGGGAACTACGAGCAGTACTTC.

V and J are TRBV29-1 and TRBJ2-1, with TRBD2 matching 10 bases. Germline V gene lookup returns CDR1 SQVTM and CDR2 ANQGSEA. CDR3 length equals 20 residues. V dropped 0 bases and J dropped 5; count of bases not matched to a gene: 19. For the CDR3, the DNA is TGCAGCGTTGAAGAGGGTATCCAGCCTAGCGGGAGCAGGCCCGACAATGAGCAGTTCTTC. Its translation: CSVEEGIQPSGSRPDNEQFF.

The CDR3, as DNA: TGTGCCAGCAGCTACAAAAACACCGGGGAGCTGTTTTTT. It specifies CASSYKNTGELFF. The V and J genes are TRBV7-9 and TRBJ2-2; D gene ambiguous. There are 13 residues in the CDR3. CDR1 and CDR2 from the germline V gene are SEHNR and FQNEAQ (reference sequence). V gave up 4 bases and J gave up 2 bases, with 5 bases separating them.

This chain's CDR3 is CASSLEAGRETQYF. CDR3 DNA: TGTGCCAGCAGCTTAGAGGCAGGGAGAGAGACCCAGTACTTC. This chain connects TRBV7-6 to TRBJ2-5; D may correspond to TRBD1 or TRBD2 (5 bases each). Germline CDR1 and CDR2: SGHVS and FNYEAQ. V was pared by 1 base and J by 4 bases, with 10 bases between. This CDR3 is built from 14 residues.

CDR3 nucleotide sequence: TGTGCCAGCAGTTACACGGGAAATCTGTATTTT. It translates to CASSYTGNLYF. The genes are TRBV6-5 and TRBJ2-3; D is possibly TRBD2 (5 bases). Germline lookup yields CDR1 MNHEY and CDR2 SVGAGI. CDR3 length equals 11 residues. Trimming left V 2 bases short and J 14 bases short, with 11 bases between.

The chain employs TRBV6-1 and TRBJ1-2; D is ambiguous. Germline CDR1 reads MNHNS; CDR2 reads SASEGT. CDR3 length: 12 residues. V was clipped by 4 bases and J by 8 bases, with 11 bases between them. CDR3 nucleotide sequence: TGTGCCAGCAGTGTCCTACACGACGGCTACACCTTC. This sequence encodes CASSVLHDGYTF.

This clone was observed once. The chain links TRBV10-2 to TRBJ2-2; D remains unclear. The CDR3 is 14 amino acids. CDR1 is WSHSY and CDR2 is SAAADI in the germline V gene. V was trimmed by 3 bases and J by 5 bases, leaving 10 bases between them. CDR3 region: CASSESQFTGELFF. CDR3 DNA: TGCGCCAGCAGTGAATCACAATTTACCGGGGAGCTGTTTTTT.

This sequence joins TRBV2 and TRBJ1-5, with no clear D. The CDR3 has 14 residues. CDR1 is SNHLY, CDR2 FYNNEI, per germline. The ends were cut back, 3 bases at V and 10 bases at J, with 16 bases in the middle. CDR3 DNA: TGTGCCAGCAGTGATAGTGGGTTTCAGGAACCCCAGCATTTT. This translates into CASSDSGFQEPQHF.

The V gene is TRBV28, the J gene TRBJ2-7; no definite D call. The CDR3 sequence is 14 residues long. V was clipped by 6 bases and J by 4 bases, with 16 bases between them. The V gene's germline CDR1 is MDHEN and CDR2 SYDVKM. The CDR3 DNA follows: TGTGCCAGCAGCCTGAGGAGCGTCAAGTACGAGCAGTACTTC. Its translation is CASSLRSVKYEQYF.

This clone has a handful of counts. The chain links TRBV2 to TRBJ1-2, with D hard to call. The CDR3 has 11 amino acids. V was shortened by 6 bases and J by 8 bases, with 10 bases between the two germline ends. Germline V lookup: CDR1 SNHLY, CDR2 FYNNEI. The CDR3 DNA sequence: TGTGCCAGCAGGGAGGACCAAGGCTACACCTTC. It encodes CASREDQGYTF.